This T cell receptor beta chain emerged from a study of blood T cell repertoires in COVID-19 (dated by TCRdb to 2020 to 2022). At the level of the whole study: Samples from collaborators originated in the United States, Italy and Spain and spanned both the acute and convalescent phases of COVID-19. The prospective study material was composed of cDNA or gDNA derived from T cells, B-cell-depleted T cells, or PBMCs. Deeply sampled blood TCRbeta repertoires from subjects exposed to, actively infected with, or recovered from COVID-19 were included in the dataset. The repertoires were made available in a free public database intended to serve as a resource for research on the immune response to SARS-CoV-2. Samples were obtained from the ongoing ImmuneRACE study (first 160 participants) and from about 1,300 subjects provided by 6 global collaborators. Sample metadata almost always included a de-identified subject ID, COVID-19 status, age in years and sex. Where HLA class I and class II types were available, the types were taken from metadata supplied by the sample provider, not from assay-based typing.

In the prospective study, participants were roughly 18 to 95 years old, resided in approximately 25 geographic areas of the United States, and were enrolled through a virtual design. Cohort assignment in the prospective study relied on participant-reported clinical history from a screening survey and a study questionnaire. Each participant in the prospective study had whole blood, serum and a nasopharyngeal or oropharyngeal swab collected by mobile phlebotomists. Prospective study participants could optionally give additional blood draws and questionnaires over a roughly two-month period. Before DNA extraction, blood samples from the prospective study were shipped at room temperature or frozen. The immunoSEQ Assay, a bias-controlled multiplex PCR, was used to amplify TCRbeta CDR3 regions from genomic DNA. As for the authors' bioinformatics: Within the assay, amplification of reference gene primers was used to estimate how many nucleated cells each sample contained. To quantify the absolute abundance of each unique TCRbeta CDR3 rearrangement, sequence reads were collapsed and filtered. Productive Simpson clonality was computed per sample as the square root of Simpson's diversity index over productive rearrangements. As stored in TCRdb, this immuneACCESS dataset retains in-frame rearrangements with V and J assigned. A fraction of the clones does not appear; measured against another copy, unresolved V genes explain less than half of the discrepancy, and the remainder lacks a known reason. Clonal size and the V and J genes are those of that table, whereas D and trimming came from the DNA. This sample gives some 220,000 clones in total; 80% to 90% of them show up just once. Together, the top ten hold about 4% of the sample.

This clone was counted once. It has no known antigen specificity. Within one base of it there is no much larger clone, and no base qualities were kept. What the research found in general, with its limitations: Clinical and demographic metadata were provided uncurated, with the amount varying by source and participant.

Between the V and J ends, shortened by 8 bases and 1 base respectively, the junction contains 8 bases. The CDR3 measures 12 amino acids from cysteine to phenylalanine. The kept DNA is CDR3 alone, 36 bases in frame from the first base. CDR1 and CDR2, looked up from the germline V gene (reference sequence), are GTSNPN and SVGIG. Sample: PBMCs or T cells enriched from blood (not recorded which). This clonotype was sampled from a woman in her thirties or forties with acute COVID-19. The chain links TRBV30 with TRBJ1-4; no confident D gene assignment can be made. The DNA is as follows: TGTGCCGGAGCGGAAACTAATGAAAAACTGTTTTTT. Translated, this gives CAGAETNEKLFF.